The source of this T cell receptor (beta chain) is a study of cytomegalovirus exposure and HLA in healthy donors. General observations from the study: The authors later found most CMV-associated TCR beta chains appeared HLA-restricted. Later analysis identified several of the most significant clusters that appeared linked to common viral pathogens. Despite most TCR sequences being rare, some public TCRs occurred in many donors. Certain indistinguishable V segments, among them TRBV6-2 and TRBV6-3, were excluded.

CDR1 and CDR2 (germline): SGHDT, YYEEEE. This CDR3 is built from 14 residues. The V and J ends lost 2 bases and 7 bases, in that order; junction bases with no gene match: 5. As for this clone: Its specificity is unknown.

The PCR ran on 60 Vbeta and 13 Jbeta primers. Data came from immunoSEQ multiplex PCR; TCRdb stores just in-frame clones and leaves some out. The repertoire includes over 150,000 clones, 70% to 80% of them detected once, and about 2.7% sits in the top ten. This TCR derives from a male donor in good health and CMV-seronegative. This chain joins TRBV5-6 and TRBJ1-5, with 8 bases identical to TRBD1. The material sequenced was PBMCs. The CDR3 here is CASSFGQGGQPQHF. The CDR3 bases are TGTGCCAGCAGCTTCGGACAGGGAGGACAGCCCCAGCATTTT.